The 28 T cell receptor beta chains below all came from one sample that was sequenced in a study of blood T cell repertoires in COVID-19. This table comes from immunoSEQ multiplex PCR, and its TCRdb copy is limited to in-frame clones, with some not included. This sample carries roughly 120,000 clones, 90% of them seen once, and the ten largest clones take 3.5% to 5%. Sequenced sample: peripheral blood. All receptors derive from a man in his 60s with COVID-19, enrolled during active disease.

The rearrangement joins TRBV6-4 to TRBJ2-3, with TRBD2 matching over 14 bases. Germline assignment: CDR1 MRHNA and CDR2 SNTAGT. This CDR3 is built from 15 residues. J was trimmed by 3 bases and V by 10 bases; bases with no gene match: 6. DNA for the CDR3: TGTGCCACCAGAGGACTAGCGGGGGGAACAGATACGCAGTATTTT. Its translation: CATRGLAGGTDTQYF.

The rearrangement uses TRBV19 and TRBJ2-5; tentative D call: TRBD2 (7 bases). CDR3 length equals 15 residues. CDR1 is LNHDA and CDR2 is SQIVND in the germline V gene (reference sequence). V dropped 5 bases and J dropped 1 base, with 14 bases sitting between them. CDR3 nucleotides: TGTGCCAGTAGTGTTCGGCGGGGGCCCCAAGAGACCCAGTACTTC. Its translation: CASSVRRGPQETQYF.

The chain uses TRBV30 and TRBJ1-6; 8 nucleotides line up with TRBD1. The CDR3 consists of 18 residues. CDR1 and CDR2 from the germline V gene are GTSNPN and SVGIG (reference sequence). Trimming removed 5 bases from V and 2 bases from J; junction bases left unmatched: 14. CDR3 residues: CAWQLRDRHIPYNSPLHF. For the CDR3, the DNA is TGTGCCTGGCAACTGAGGGACAGGCACATTCCCTATAATTCACCCCTCCACTTT. The whole variable domain, remainder taken from reference TRBV30 and TRBJ1-6, is SQTIHQWPATLVQPVGSPLSLECTVEGTSNPNLYWYRQAAGRGLQLLFYSVGIGQISSEVPQNLSASRPQDRQFILSSKKLLLSDSGFYLCAWQLRDRHIPYNSPLHFGNGTRLTVT.

This chain connects TRBV9 to TRBJ2-2, with 7 bases matching TRBD2. Germline-derived CDR1 and CDR2 are SGDLS and YYNGEE. The J segment lost 6 bases and the V segment lost 2 bases, leaving 7 bases of the junction unmatched. The CDR3 extends over 15 amino acids. CDR3 residues: CASSVASGEAGELFF. CDR3 nucleotides: TGTGCCAGCAGCGTGGCTAGCGGTGAGGCCGGGGAGCTGTTTTTT.

The V and J genes are TRBV11-3 and TRBJ2-7; weak D call: TRBD2 (6 bases). The ends were cut back, 1 base at V and 3 bases at J, with 10 bases in the middle. In germline, CDR1 is SGHNT, CDR2 YENEEA. This CDR3 is built from 14 residues. The CDR3 reads CASSLVQGGYEQYF. The CDR3 DNA reads TGTGCCAGCAGCTTAGTTCAGGGAGGCTACGAGCAGTACTTC.

This chain connects TRBV12-3 or TRBV12-4 to TRBJ1-6, with a possible D match to TRBD1 (6 bases). Trimming pared 6 bases from V and 8 bases from J, leaving 11 bases between. This CDR3 region has 13 residues. The CDR3 protein is CASSDRLDSPLHF. In DNA form, the CDR3 reads TGTGCCAGCAGCGACAGGTTGGATTCACCCCTCCACTTT.

CDR3 residues: CASSQGGRYNEQFF. CDR3 DNA: TGCGCCAGCAGCCAAGGGGGCAGGTACAATGAGCAGTTCTTC. V usage is TRBV4-3 and J usage is TRBJ2-1; maybe TRBD1 (5 bases). In germline, CDR1 is LGHNA, CDR2 YSLEER. The ends were cut back, 1 base at V and 4 bases at J, with 8 bases in the middle. The CDR3 is made up of 14 amino acids.

This clone was recorded only once. The chain joins TRBV5-1 to TRBJ1-6; the match to TRBD1 covers 8 bases. The CDR3 contains 15 residues. Germline CDR1 and CDR2: SGHRS and YFSETQ. V trimming: 3 bases; J trimming: 6 bases; junction bases outside the gene matches: 5. CDR3 amino acids: CASSSTGGSNSPLHF. CDR3 coding DNA: TGCGCCAGCAGCTCCACAGGGGGAAGTAATTCACCCCTCCACTTT.

V usage is TRBV24-1 and J usage is TRBJ1-2; D remains ambiguous. Trimming left V 4 bases short and J 7 bases short, with 18 bases between. This CDR3 region has 15 residues. Germline V lookup: CDR1 KGHDR, CDR2 SFDVKD. The CDR3 region is CATSDIGSDLSGYTF. CDR3 coding DNA: TGTGCCACCAGTGACATTGGGAGCGACCTGAGTGGCTACACCTTC.

This clone is a singleton in its sample. This chain links TRBV7-3 with TRBJ1-2; TRBD1 agrees at 7 bases. Germline V lookup: CDR1 SGHTA, CDR2 FQGTGA. The CDR3 is 14 residues long. The ends lost 5 bases at V and 6 bases at J; junction bases unmatched: 9. CDR3 residues: CASSANPGGNGYTF. The CDR3 DNA follows: TGTGCCAGCAGCGCGAACCCAGGGGGGAATGGCTACACCTTC.

This chain joins TRBV11-1 and TRBJ2-3; 7 bases line up with TRBD1. CDR1 and CDR2 from the germline V gene are SGHAT and FQDESV (reference sequence). V shed 5 bases and J 2 bases; nucleotides not matched to a gene: 4. The CDR3 runs to 14 residues. This CDR3 reads CASSVDRATDTQYF. CDR3 sequence (DNA): TGTGCCAGCAGCGTTGACAGGGCCACAGATACGCAGTATTTT.

The gene calls are TRBV3-1 (or the pseudogene TRBV3-2) and TRBJ2-7, with D tentatively TRBD1 (6 bases). This CDR3 region has 13 residues. The V gene lost 2 bases and the J gene lost 5 bases, with 10 bases spanning the gap. Germline-derived CDR1 and CDR2 are LGHDT and YNNKEL (reference sequence). The CDR3 protein is CASSQIRDNEQYF. As DNA, the CDR3 is TGTGCCAGCAGCCAAATAAGGGACAACGAGCAGTACTTC.

The chain recombines TRBV5-4 with TRBJ2-7; TRBD2 agrees at 13 bases. The CDR3 loop spans 15 amino acids. The germline CDR1 and CDR2 sequences are SGHNT and YYREEE (reference sequence). Trimming removed 4 bases from V and 6 bases from J; junction bases left unmatched: 7. The chain's CDR3 is CASSRRTSGSREQYF. CDR3 in DNA: TGTGCCAGCAGCCGACGGACTAGCGGGAGTCGCGAGCAGTACTTC.

In its sample, this clone was seen once. The chain uses TRBV5-1 and TRBJ2-7; the D gene is possibly TRBD1 (6 bases). V shed 4 bases and J shed 0 bases, with 11 bases lying between them. The germline V gene encodes CDR1 SGHRS and CDR2 YFSETQ. The CDR3 covers 14 residues. CDR3 nucleotides: TGCGCCAGCAGCCGACAGGCTACCTCCTACGAGCAGTACTTC. The encoded protein is CASSRQATSYEQYF.

Comments on this clone: A read error may account for a junction end that differs from germline. The chain links TRBV28 to TRBJ2-5, with D possibly matching TRBD2 (5 bases). The CDR3 loop spans 12 amino acids. Germline values: CDR1 MDHEN, CDR2 SYDVKM. The CDR3 spells CASSLGPAPEDF. The CDR3 DNA reads as TGTGCCAGCAGTTTGGGCCCGGCCCCGGAGGACTTC.

The chain has TRBV7-6 and TRBJ2-2, with a possible D match to TRBD2 (5 bases). The germline CDR1 and CDR2 sequences are SGHVS and FNYEAQ. Between the trimmed V and J ends, which lost 2 bases and 3 bases, there was a span of 16 bases. The CDR3 is made up of 17 amino acids. CDR3: CASSLYPHGVDTGELFF. DNA of the CDR3: TGTGCCAGCAGCTTATACCCCCACGGGGTGGACACCGGGGAGCTGTTTTTT. Based on the CDR3 plus reference TRBV7-6 and TRBJ2-2, the full variable domain is GAGVSQSPRYKVTKRGQDVALRCDPISGHVSLYWYRQALGQGPEFLTYFNYEAQQDKSGLPNDRFSAERPEGSISTLTIQRTEQRDSAMYRCASSLYPHGVDTGELFFGEGSRLTVL.

V is TRBV4-2 and J is TRBJ2-5, with D perhaps TRBD1 (7 bases). The V end was cut by 6 bases, the J end by 2 bases, with 19 bases between. This CDR3 region has 16 residues. Germline V gene sequence: CDR1 LGHNA, CDR2 YNFKEQ. The CDR3 reads CASSLSPAGGQETQYF. The CDR3 DNA follows: TGTGCCAGCAGTCTAAGTCCTGCAGGGGGGCAAGAGACCCAGTACTTC.

The chain uses TRBV10-3 and TRBJ1-1; a weak D match, TRBD1 (5 bases). The CDR3 totals 15 residues. The V and J ends lost 2 bases and 0 bases respectively, with 10 bases between them. CDR1 is ENHRY, CDR2 SYGVKD, per germline. CDR3 nucleotide sequence: TGTGCCATCAGTGAGGGAGGGGTGATGAACACTGAAGCTTTCTTT. It codes for CAISEGGVMNTEAFF.

The CDR3 coding sequence is TGTGCCAGCAGCCAAGAGAAGGGGTCGAACTATGGCTACACCTTC. Residues: CASSQEKGSNYGYTF. The J gene is TRBJ1-2, the V gene TRBV4-2; D perhaps matches TRBD1 (5 bases). V lost 0 bases and J 2 bases, leaving 10 bases between the germline ends. This CDR3 spans 15 amino acids. Germline assignment: CDR1 LGHNA and CDR2 YNFKEQ.

This chain uses TRBV28 with TRBJ2-2; 7 bases map to TRBD2. CDR1 and CDR2 (germline): MDHEN, SYDVKM. V lost 8 bases to trimming and J lost 3 bases; unmatched junction nucleotides: 6. The CDR3 is 14 amino acids. CDR3 amino acids: CASSRGRDTGELFF. The CDR3 nucleotides are TGTGCCAGCTCGCGAGGGAGGGACACCGGGGAGCTGTTTTTT.

This chain connects TRBV2 to TRBJ2-2, with 8 bases aligning to TRBD1. The junction had 7 bases not matched to a gene; V was cut back by 8 bases and J by 5 bases. This CDR3 has 14 amino acids. From germline, CDR1 is SNHLY and CDR2 FYNNEI. In DNA form, the CDR3 reads TGTGCCAGCCGCCCGGACAGGGAAACCGGGGAGCTGTTTTTT. Amino acids: CASRPDRETGELFF.

The rearrangement links TRBV30 to TRBJ2-5; TRBD1 agrees at 7 bases. Germline CDR1 GTSNPN, CDR2 SVGIG (reference sequence). CDR3 length equals 14 residues. Unmatched junction bases numbered 11, after V lost 7 bases and J lost 3 bases. Here the CDR3 DNA reads TGTGCCTTCTCCGGGACAGAACTAAAAGAGACCCAGTACTTC. Its translation: CAFSGTELKETQYF.

V and J are TRBV5-1 and TRBJ2-1; 7 positions match TRBD2. The germline V gene has CDR1 SGHRS and CDR2 YFSETQ. This CDR3 region has 15 residues. V shed 0 bases and J 8 bases; nucleotides not matched to a gene: 8. The CDR3 DNA sequence: TGCGCCAGCAGCTTGGGCGGGAGCCTCGGGGATGAGCAGTTCTTC. As protein: CASSLGGSLGDEQFF. The entire variable domain, with the rest obtained from reference TRBV5-1 and TRBJ2-1, is as follows: KAGVTQTPRYLIKTRGQQVTLSCSPISGHRSVSWYQQTPGQGLQFLFEYFSETQRNKGNFPGRFSGRQFSNSRSEMNVSTLELGDSALYLCASSLGGSLGDEQFFGPGTRLTVL.

The genes are TRBV6-5 and TRBJ2-7; TRBD2 might be the D (6 bases). This CDR3 is built from 14 residues. The germline CDR1 and CDR2 sequences are MNHEY and SVGAGI. Trimming cost V 5 bases and J 2 bases, with 13 bases left between them. CDR3 in amino acids: CASSHPGLAYEQYF. The DNA of the CDR3 is TGTGCCAGCAGTCACCCGGGACTCGCCTACGAGCAGTACTTC.

The gene calls are TRBV9 and TRBJ2-2; TRBD1 is a possible D gene (5 bases). Trimming cost V 2 bases and J 6 bases, with 11 bases left between them. CDR1 is SGDLS, CDR2 YYNGEE, per germline. The CDR3 totals 14 residues. CDR3 sequence: CASSVLAGSGELFF. DNA of the CDR3: TGTGCCAGCAGCGTGTTAGCAGGGTCCGGGGAGCTGTTTTTT.

V and J are TRBV11-2 and TRBJ1-1; 10 nucleotides agree with TRBD1. There are 15 residues in the CDR3. V lost 3 bases and J lost 4; bases outside the gene matches: 5. CDR1 and CDR2 from the germline V gene are SGHAT and FQNNGV. The CDR3 loop is CASSFSGTGATEAFF. In DNA, the CDR3 is TGTGCCAGCAGCTTCTCCGGGACAGGGGCCACTGAAGCTTTCTTT. Based on the CDR3 plus reference TRBV11-2 and TRBJ1-1, the full variable domain is EAGVAQSPRYKIIEKRQSVAFWCNPISGHATLYWYQQILGQGPKLLIQFQNNGVVDDSQLPKDRFSAERLKGVDSTLKIQPAKLEDSAVYLCASSFSGTGATEAFFGQGTRLTVV.

The gene calls are TRBV10-1 and TRBJ2-5; no definite D call. The CDR3 is made up of 13 amino acids. Germline-derived CDR1 and CDR2 are WNHNN and SYGVQD (reference sequence). Trimming took 3 bases from V and 5 from J, leaving 10 bases between them. CDR3 bases: TGCGCCAGCAGTGAACCCGGGTCGGAGACCCAGTACTTC. It encodes CASSEPGSETQYF.

The V and J genes are TRBV3-1 (or the pseudogene TRBV3-2) and TRBJ2-1; no definite D call. V gave up 1 base and J gave up 12 bases, with 10 bases separating them. Per the germline V gene, CDR1 is LGHDT and CDR2 is YNNKEL (reference sequence). The CDR3 has 12 residues. The CDR3: CASSQGIQVQFF. CDR3 DNA: TGTGCCAGCAGCCAAGGTATCCAGGTGCAGTTCTTC.